This T cell receptor beta chain was profiled in a study of blood T cell repertoires in COVID-19. Trimming cost V 4 bases and J 6 bases; bases outside gene matches: 8. The CDR3 is 14 residues long. In germline, CDR1 is SGHDT, CDR2 YYEEEE. Authors' processing steps: Amplified reference gene primers provided the basis for estimating nucleated cell counts. Sequencing was performed with immunoSEQ multiplex PCR; in TCRdb, only in-frame clones are kept and a portion is missing. V and J calls and clone size are those listed in that table; D and trimming were worked out from the DNA. The sample lists 350,000 to 400,000 clones; 90% to 95% were seen once. Everyone who took part was roughly 18 to 95 years old, and they came from about 25 US areas. All exposed participants met a person with COVID-19 within 2 weeks before entering the study.

The chain is built from TRBV5-6 and TRBJ1-2; 8 positions agree with TRBD1. The sequence was collected from a woman aged 40 to 49 who had been exposed to COVID-19. Sequenced sample: PBMCs or T cells enriched from blood (not recorded which). This chain's CDR3 is CASSMLDRDNGYTF. The CDR3 DNA follows: TGTGCCAGCAGCATGTTGGACAGGGATAATGGCTACACCTTC.